A selection of T cell receptor beta chains follows, all from one sample in a study of CD8 T cells in ankylosing spondylitis. TCRdb re-called the 5' RACE reads with MiXCR, one entry per CDR3 protein. The repertoire holds over 700,000 distinct CDR3 sequences, with around 19% as singletons. Sequencing input: blood, either unsorted or a sorted T cell fraction (not recorded which). These receptor sequences come from a male donor with ankylosing spondylitis. Each CDR3 is given without its conserved first and last residue. Each record gives: CDR3 length, J gene, V gene, CDR3 protein.

len: 10; j_gene: TRBJ1-2; v_gene: TRBV4-1; CDR3aa: ASSQESYGYT
len: 16; j_gene: TRBJ2-2; v_gene: TRBV4-3; CDR3aa: ASSQGPRGLANTRELF
len: 13; j_gene: TRBJ1-2; v_gene: TRBV12-3/TRBV12-4; CDR3aa: ASSQGQGGNYGYT
len: 12; j_gene: TRBJ2-7; v_gene: TRBV12-3/TRBV12-4; CDR3aa: ASSPRGRTYEQY
len: 14; j_gene: TRBJ2-7; v_gene: TRBV11-2; CDR3aa: ASSRAPGLASYEQY
len: 14; j_gene: TRBJ2-7; v_gene: TRBV29-1; CDR3aa: SGGVWRQGITYEQY
len: 11; j_gene: TRBJ2-1; v_gene: TRBV15; CDR3aa: ATSNAGGSEQF
len: 13; j_gene: TRBJ2-3; v_gene: TRBV7-2; CDR3aa: ASSPRSGGSFGQY
len: 10; j_gene: TRBJ2-1; v_gene: TRBV10-1; CDR3aa: APSRTGNEQF
len: 13; j_gene: TRBJ2-7; v_gene: TRBV2; CDR3aa: ASRPSGAPTYEQY
len: 12; j_gene: TRBJ1-1; v_gene: TRBV20-1; CDR3aa: SARDPGGNTEAF
len: 11; j_gene: TRBJ2-1; v_gene: TRBV5-8; CDR3aa: ASSVQDWSEQF
len: 16; j_gene: TRBJ2-7; v_gene: TRBV4-3; CDR3aa: ASSQDGGSAAYSYEQY
len: 12; j_gene: TRBJ1-1; v_gene: TRBV20-1; CDR3aa: SARDRTGGPEAF
len: 11; j_gene: TRBJ1-2; v_gene: TRBV3-1; CDR3aa: ASSQEGTYGYT
len: 11; j_gene: TRBJ2-2; v_gene: TRBV5-5; CDR3aa: ASSIQPTGELF